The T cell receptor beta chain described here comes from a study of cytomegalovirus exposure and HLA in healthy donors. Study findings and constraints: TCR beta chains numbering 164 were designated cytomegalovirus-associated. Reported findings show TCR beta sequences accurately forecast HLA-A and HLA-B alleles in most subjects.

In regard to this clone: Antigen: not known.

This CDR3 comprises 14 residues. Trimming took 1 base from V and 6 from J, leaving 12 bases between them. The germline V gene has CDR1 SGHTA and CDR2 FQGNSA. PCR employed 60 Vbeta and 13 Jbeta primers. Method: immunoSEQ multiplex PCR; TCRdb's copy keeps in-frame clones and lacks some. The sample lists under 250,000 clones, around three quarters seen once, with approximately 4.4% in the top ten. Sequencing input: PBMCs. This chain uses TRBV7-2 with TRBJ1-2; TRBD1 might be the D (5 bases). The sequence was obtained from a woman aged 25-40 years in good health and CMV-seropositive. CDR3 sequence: CASSLGGQGDGYTF. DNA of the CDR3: TGTGCCAGCAGCTTAGGTGGGCAGGGTGATGGCTACACCTTC.